Presented here are 22 T cell receptor beta chains from one specimen sequenced in a study of blood T cell repertoires in COVID-19. Assay: immunoSEQ multiplex PCR; the TCRdb copy retains only in-frame clones and omits some. The sample has about 170,000 clones; roughly nine tenths are singletons. The sequencing sample was made of peripheral blood. Every receptor here comes from a woman in her sixties with COVID-19, enrolled during active disease.

The chain is built from TRBV25-1 and TRBJ2-7, with no clear D. CDR3 length: 13 amino acids. The germline V gene has CDR1 MGHDK and CDR2 SYGVNS. The ends were cut back, 7 bases at V and 0 bases at J, with 10 bases in the middle. The CDR3 loop is CASISSDSYEQYF. Here the CDR3 DNA reads TGTGCCAGCATTTCCAGCGACTCCTACGAGCAGTACTTC.

About this clone itself: The germline gene is not matched at one end of the junction; a read error may be the cause. This rearrangement joins TRBV7-7 to TRBJ1-1; unclear D gene. CDR3 length equals 16 residues. Per the germline V gene, CDR1 is SSHAT and CDR2 is FNYEAQ (reference sequence). The CDR3 sequence: CASSLGRPLMNTEAFF. As DNA, the CDR3 is TGTGCTAGCAGCTTGGGCAGGCCCCTAATGAACACTGAAGCTTTCTTT.

The chain is built from TRBV6-5 and TRBJ2-7; possible D gene TRBD2, 5 bases. V was shortened by 10 bases and J by 6 bases, with 16 bases between the two germline ends. The CDR3 covers 12 residues. The germline CDR1 and CDR2 sequences are MNHEY and SVGAGI. CDR3 residues: CATLRESGEQYF. CDR3 DNA: TGTGCCACCTTAAGGGAGTCGGGCGAGCAGTACTTC.

The chain uses TRBV19 and TRBJ2-7, with D possibly matching TRBD2 (6 bases). V lost 4 bases, J lost 6 bases, and 13 bases lay in between. CDR1 and CDR2 (germline): LNHDA, SQIVND (reference sequence). This CDR3 is built from 13 residues. CDR3 nucleotides: TGTGCCAGTAGTACCCGACTAGTCGGCGAGCAGTACTTC. Protein: CASSTRLVGEQYF.

The rearrangement joins TRBV4-3 to TRBJ2-7, with 10 bases fitting TRBD1. V lost 11 bases and J lost 4; bases outside the gene matches: 14. The germline V gene encodes CDR1 LGHNA and CDR2 YSLEER. This CDR3 has 15 amino acids. The CDR3 DNA sequence: TGCGCCTCTGGGTCAGACGGACAGGGGGTGTACGAGCAGTACTTC. Encoded protein: CASGSDGQGVYEQYF.

This chain connects TRBV24-1 to TRBJ2-1; 10 bases match TRBD2. Germline values: CDR1 KGHDR, CDR2 SFDVKD. With 3 bases clipped from V and 8 bases from J, the junction kept 9 bases outside the gene matches. The length of the CDR3 is 16 residues. CDR3 DNA sequence: TGTGCCACCAGTGATAACCGAGCGGGAGGGTGGTATGAGCAGTTCTTC. Translating it yields CATSDNRAGGWYEQFF.

The chain combines TRBV7-2 with TRBJ2-1, with TRBD2 matching 7 bases. This CDR3 spans 16 amino acids. J was trimmed by 12 bases and V by 5 bases; bases with no gene match: 19. Germline loops: CDR1 SGHTA, CDR2 FQGNSA. The CDR3 DNA reads TGTGCCAGCAGCCAAGTGGTAGCGGGCGCCGGGCGGGGGCAGTTCTTC. This encodes CASSQVVAGAGRGQFF.

V is TRBV5-1 and J is TRBJ2-7; D is possibly TRBD1 (5 bases). Germline V gene lookup returns CDR1 SGHRS and CDR2 YFSETQ. This CDR3 region has 15 residues. Trimming took off 6 bases at V and 0 bases at J, with 16 bases between the two ends. The CDR3, as DNA: TGCGCCAGCATGCCCTCATCAGGGCCCTCCTACGAGCAGTACTTC. This translates into CASMPSSGPSYEQYF. Filled out from reference TRBV5-1 and TRBJ2-7, the complete variable domain reads KAGVTQTPRYLIKTRGQQVTLSCSPISGHRSVSWYQQTPGQGLQFLFEYFSETQRNKGNFPGRFSGRQFSNSRSEMNVSTLELGDSALYLCASMPSSGPSYEQYFGPGTRLTVT.

The V call is TRBV19, the J call TRBJ1-1; no reliable D call. With 3 bases removed from V and 0 bases from J, the gap between germline ends came to 11 bases. Germline CDR1 LNHDA, CDR2 SQIVND (reference sequence). The length of the CDR3 is 15 residues. The CDR3 region is CASSIQERMNTEAFF. The CDR3 DNA follows: TGTGCCAGTAGTATCCAGGAACGGATGAACACTGAAGCTTTCTTT.

The rearrangement joins TRBV6-2 or TRBV6-3 to TRBJ2-7; 10 bases line up with TRBD2. The CDR3 has 15 amino acids. Germline CDR1 reads MNHEY; CDR2 reads SVGEGT. Trimming removed 6 bases from V and 3 bases from J; junction bases left unmatched: 8. The CDR3 reads CASSHRTSGFYEQYF. DNA for the CDR3: TGTGCCAGCAGCCATAGGACTAGCGGTTTCTACGAGCAGTACTTC.

The chain carries TRBV7-2 and TRBJ2-1; 10 bases align to TRBD2. The CDR3 consists of 15 residues. Germline V lookup: CDR1 SGHTA, CDR2 FQGNSA. Unmatched junction bases numbered 3, after V lost 4 bases and J lost 3 bases. The CDR3 DNA follows: TGTGCCAGCAGCTCACTAGCGGGGATCTACAATGAGCAGTTCTTC. This encodes CASSSLAGIYNEQFF.

The chain employs TRBV2 and TRBJ1-1, with 7 positions matching TRBD1. The CDR3 extends over 16 amino acids. With V trimmed by 2 bases and J by 3 bases, 9 bases remained unmatched. Per germline, CDR1 SNHLY and CDR2 FYNNEI. DNA for the CDR3: TGTGCCAGCAGTGAAAGTGTAACAGGGGTAGACACTGAAGCTTTCTTT. It specifies CASSESVTGVDTEAFF.

The genes are TRBV9 and TRBJ1-2; 9 positions match TRBD1. CDR1 and CDR2 (germline): SGDLS, YYNGEE. V shed 0 bases and J 7 bases; nucleotides not matched to a gene: 16. This CDR3 comprises 18 residues. The CDR3 reads CASSVANSGTGKVVGYTF. The CDR3 DNA sequence: TGTGCCAGCAGCGTAGCCAATTCAGGGACAGGGAAGGTAGTTGGCTACACCTTC.

In nucleotides, the CDR3 is TGTGCCAGCAGCGTAGTGGGGCTTAATTCACCCCTCCACTTT. This sequence encodes CASSVVGLNSPLHF. The V gene is TRBV9, the J gene TRBJ1-6; possible D gene TRBD1, 5 bases. V was trimmed by 0 bases and J by 6 bases, leaving 7 bases between them. CDR3 length equals 14 residues. Per the germline V gene, CDR1 is SGDLS and CDR2 is YYNGEE.

The CDR3 coding sequence is TGTGCCAGTACCGACCCCGGGACAGCGCGAGGTCAGCCCCAGCATTTT. Protein: CASTDPGTARGQPQHF. The genes are TRBV19 and TRBJ1-5, with 7 bases that match TRBD1. Germline V gene data show CDR1 as LNHDA and CDR2 as SQIVND (reference sequence). This CDR3 is built from 16 residues. The V segment lost 7 bases and the J segment 6 bases; nucleotides outside the gene matches: 15.

The chain uses TRBV6-5 and TRBJ1-5; 11 bases agree with TRBD1. The CDR3 runs 14 residues. The V gene end was trimmed by 5 bases and the J gene end by 7 bases; junction bases not matched to a gene: 4. Germline V gene sequence: CDR1 MNHEY, CDR2 SVGAGI. The CDR3 here is CASSRDRGNQPQHF. In DNA form, the CDR3 reads TGTGCCAGCAGTAGGGACAGGGGGAACCAGCCCCAGCATTTT.

The J gene is TRBJ1-2, the V gene TRBV7-2; no firm D call. From germline, CDR1 is SGHTA and CDR2 FQGNSA. CDR3 length: 13 residues. V lost 4 bases, J lost 3 bases, and 9 bases lay in between. CDR3 bases: TGTGCCAGCAGCTATCTCCCCGACTATGGCTACACCTTC. It codes for CASSYLPDYGYTF. Full variable domain (outside the CDR3, taken from reference TRBV7-2 and TRBJ1-2): GAGVSQSPSNKVTEKGKDVELRCDPISGHTALYWYRQSLGQGLEFLIYFQGNSAPDKSGLPSDRFSAERTGGSVSTLTIQRTQQEDSAVYLCASSYLPDYGYTFGSGTRLTVV.

CDR3 sequence reads: CASSRDSISTDTQYF. The DNA for the CDR3 is TGTGCTAGTTCCCGGGACAGCATAAGCACAGATACGCAGTATTTT. This chain connects TRBV12-5 to TRBJ2-3; 7 nucleotides align to TRBD1. CDR1 is LGHNT, CDR2 FRNRAP, per germline. The V segment lost 8 bases and the J segment 0 bases; nucleotides outside the gene matches: 8. The CDR3 runs to 15 residues.

This clone has only one observation. Compared with germline, one end of the junction differs, possibly owing to a read error. The CDR3 DNA reads as TGTGCCGGCAGTTTAGCCGTCTTCTACGAGCAGTACTTC. It encodes CAGSLAVFYEQYF. The rearrangement joins TRBV12-3 or TRBV12-4 to TRBJ2-7; no definite D call. The CDR3 contains 13 residues.

The V and J genes are TRBV15 and TRBJ2-5, with TRBD1 matching 10 bases. V shed 3 bases and J 2 bases; nucleotides not matched to a gene: 3. The CDR3 is 15 amino acids. CDR1 and CDR2 from the germline V gene are LNHNV and YYDKDF (reference sequence). As DNA, the CDR3 is TGTGCCACCAGCAGTGGACAGGGGGGTCAAGAGACCCAGTACTTC. It codes for CATSSGQGGQETQYF.

The chain links TRBV5-4 to TRBJ1-5, with 7 positions matching TRBD1. The V and J ends lost 3 bases and 0 bases, in that order; junction bases with no gene match: 9. This CDR3 is built from 17 residues. Germline CDR1 reads SGHNT; CDR2 reads YYREEE (reference sequence). CDR3 DNA sequence: TGTGCCAGCAGCTCGGGACAGCGACTATATAGCAATCAGCCCCAGCATTTT. Translating it yields CASSSGQRLYSNQPQHF.

This clone was recorded only once. The V call is TRBV19, the J call TRBJ2-5; 10 bases fit TRBD1. The trim removed 5 bases at V and 5 bases at J, leaving 11 bases unmatched. Germline values: CDR1 LNHDA, CDR2 SQIVND (reference sequence). The CDR3 is 16 amino acids. The CDR3 is CASSLGPGQGLETQYF. Written as DNA, the CDR3 is TGTGCCAGTAGTTTGGGCCCGGGACAGGGGCTGGAGACCCAGTACTTC.